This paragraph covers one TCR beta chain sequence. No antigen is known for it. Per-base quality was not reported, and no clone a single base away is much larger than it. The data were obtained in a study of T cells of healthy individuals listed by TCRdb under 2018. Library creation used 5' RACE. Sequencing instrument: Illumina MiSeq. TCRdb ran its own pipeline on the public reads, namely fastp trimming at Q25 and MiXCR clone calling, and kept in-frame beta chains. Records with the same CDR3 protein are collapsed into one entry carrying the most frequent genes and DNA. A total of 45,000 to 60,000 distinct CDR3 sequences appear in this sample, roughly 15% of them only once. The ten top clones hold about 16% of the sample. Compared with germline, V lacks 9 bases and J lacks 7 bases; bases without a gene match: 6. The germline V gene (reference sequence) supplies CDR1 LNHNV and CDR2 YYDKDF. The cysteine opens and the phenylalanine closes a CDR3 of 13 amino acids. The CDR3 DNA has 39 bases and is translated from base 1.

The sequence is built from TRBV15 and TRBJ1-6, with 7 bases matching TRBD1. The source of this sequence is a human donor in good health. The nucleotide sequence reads TGTGCCACGCAGACAGGGAACAATTCACCCCTCCACTTT. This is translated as CATQTGNNSPLHF.